Below, 27 T cell receptor beta chains from the same sample are listed, as sequenced in a study of T cell responses to AZD1222 COVID-19 vaccine. The table came from immunoSEQ multiplex PCR; TCRdb's copy has only in-frame clones and leaves some out. The sample consists of fewer than 140,000 clones, roughly 90% of them appearing once. Here the sequenced sample was peripheral blood, taken on day 0 of AZD1222 vaccination. The receptors here all came from an adult in good health.

The rearrangement uses TRBV10-1 and TRBJ2-7; D is possibly TRBD2 (5 bases). Germline V lookup: CDR1 WNHNN, CDR2 SYGVQD (reference sequence). V was pared by 0 bases and J by 4 bases, with 13 bases between. There are 15 residues in the CDR3. The DNA for the CDR3 is TGCGCCAGCAGTGAGTCCCTAGAGGGAATGTACGAGCAGTACTTC. Encoded protein: CASSESLEGMYEQYF.

The chain employs TRBV27 and TRBJ2-7; a possible D gene is TRBD2 (6 bases). Trimming cost V 4 bases and J 2 bases, with 24 bases left between them. Germline lookup yields CDR1 MNHEY and CDR2 SMNVEV (reference sequence). The CDR3 loop spans 18 amino acids. The CDR3 DNA reads TGTGCCAGCAGTTCTCCCCGAAGCTCCAAGCGGGCAGCCTACGAGCAGTACTTC. It encodes CASSSPRSSKRAAYEQYF.

The rearrangement uses TRBV16 and TRBJ1-4, with 7 bases identical to TRBD1. The CDR3 totals 12 residues. From germline, CDR1 is KGHSY and CDR2 FQNENV. The V segment lost 4 bases and the J segment 8 bases; nucleotides outside the gene matches: 1. The CDR3 region is CASSPRGEKLFF. The CDR3 bases are TGTGCCAGCAGCCCCAGGGGGGAAAAACTGTTTTTT.

This chain joins TRBV20-1 and TRBJ1-5; a possible D gene is TRBD1 (5 bases). The germline CDR1 and CDR2 sequences are DFQATT and SNEGSKA (reference sequence). The CDR3 has 13 residues. V lost 5 bases, J lost 3 bases, and 11 bases lay in between. The CDR3 DNA reads as TGCAGTGCTCGTGGGGCCAACAATCAGCCCCAGCATTTT. Translating it yields CSARGANNQPQHF.

The J gene is TRBJ1-1, the V gene TRBV6-2 or TRBV6-3, with 10 bases lining up with TRBD1. CDR3 length equals 16 residues. From germline, CDR1 is MNHEY and CDR2 SVGEGT. Trimming at V came to 7 bases and at J to 7 bases, leaving 15 bases not matched to a gene. The CDR3 sequence is CASTPVRDRGKIEAFF. CDR3 DNA sequence: TGTGCCAGCACCCCGGTCAGGGACAGGGGAAAAATTGAAGCTTTCTTT.

The rearrangement links TRBV10-3 to TRBJ2-2; D could derive from TRBD1 or TRBD2 (5 bases each). The CDR3 length is 14 residues. The germline V and J ends were trimmed by 6 bases and 10 bases, with 18 bases remaining between them. CDR1 is ENHRY, CDR2 SYGVKD, per germline. CDR3: CAIRETEKGAELFF. Here the CDR3 DNA reads TGTGCCATCAGGGAGACAGAAAAGGGAGCGGAGCTGTTTTTT.

This chain links TRBV28 with TRBJ1-4; 11 nucleotides align to TRBD1. There are 15 residues in the CDR3. The germline V gene has CDR1 MDHEN and CDR2 SYDVKM. V was clipped by 5 bases and J by 7 bases; unmatched bases: 6. The CDR3 DNA is TGTGCCAGCAGTACAACCGGGACAGGGGGTGAAAAACTGTTTTTT. This gives the protein CASSTTGTGGEKLFF.

The rearrangement joins TRBV24-1 to TRBJ1-4; D is ambiguous. CDR1 and CDR2 (germline): KGHDR, SFDVKD. Trimming pared 2 bases from V and 8 bases from J, leaving 14 bases between. This CDR3 comprises 15 residues. DNA for the CDR3: TGTGCCACCAGTGATTCGGCGGCAGGTGGCGAAAAACTGTTTTTT. Its translation is CATSDSAAGGEKLFF.

The rearrangement joins TRBV20-1 to TRBJ2-3; D remains ambiguous. V gave up 3 bases and J gave up 0 bases, with 10 bases separating them. The CDR3 contains 14 residues. Germline V gives CDR1 DFQATT, CDR2 SNEGSKA (reference sequence). This CDR3 is CSASPGASTDTQYF. CDR3 DNA sequence: TGCAGTGCTAGTCCAGGTGCTAGCACAGATACGCAGTATTTT.

The chain employs TRBV25-1 and TRBJ1-5; 9 bases are shared with TRBD1. Germline loops: CDR1 MGHDK, CDR2 SYGVNS. This CDR3 has 18 amino acids. Trimming at V came to 3 bases and at J to 4 bases, leaving 13 bases not matched to a gene. CDR3 nucleotide sequence: TGTGCCAGCAGTGATCCCACTTCGGACAGGGGAGTTAATCAGCCCCAGCATTTT. This gives the protein CASSDPTSDRGVNQPQHF. Filled out from reference TRBV25-1 and TRBJ1-5, the complete variable domain reads EADIYQTPRYLVIGTGKKITLECSQTMGHDKMYWYQQDPGMELHLIHYSYGVNSTEKGDLSSESTVSRIRTEHFPLTLESARPSHTSQYLCASSDPTSDRGVNQPQHFGDGTRLSIL.

This chain joins TRBV6-2 or TRBV6-3 and TRBJ2-5; D may be TRBD2 (5 bases). The CDR3 loop spans 14 amino acids. Germline CDR1 is MNHEY and CDR2 is SVGEGT. Trimming removed 0 bases at V and 2 bases at J, with 7 bases between. Here the CDR3 DNA reads TGTGCCAGCAGTTACTCGGACTTGCAAGAGACCCAGTACTTC. This translates into CASSYSDLQETQYF.

This clone was recorded a few times. This rearrangement joins TRBV19 to TRBJ1-4; D remains unclear. Between the trimmed V and J ends, which lost 7 bases and 0 bases, there was a span of 18 bases. The CDR3 length is 17 residues. The germline gives CDR1 LNHDA, CDR2 SQIVND (reference sequence). Written as DNA, the CDR3 is TGTGCCAGTACCCGAACGATCGGGGAAGCAACTAATGAAAAACTGTTTTTT. It codes for CASTRTIGEATNEKLFF.

The CDR3 nucleotides are TGTGCCAGCAGCCAAGTCAGTGGTGAAAAACTGTTTTTT. Its protein is CASSQVSGEKLFF. The V and J genes are TRBV3-1 (or the pseudogene TRBV3-2) and TRBJ1-4; D gene unclear. The CDR3 spans 13 residues. Trimming shortened V by 1 base and J by 7 bases, and 7 bases separated the two germline ends. Germline V CDR1 and CDR2: LGHDT, YNNKEL (reference sequence).

This clone has just a few counts. J is TRBJ1-2 and V is TRBV6-4; D not resolved. The germline V and J ends were trimmed by 0 bases and 8 bases, with 13 bases remaining between them. This CDR3 spans 14 amino acids. Germline values: CDR1 MRHNA, CDR2 SNTAGT. The CDR3 sequence: CASSDSRSFQGYTF. CDR3 bases: TGTGCCAGCAGTGACTCGCGCAGCTTTCAGGGCTACACCTTC.

This clone was observed a single time. This rearrangement joins TRBV28 to TRBJ2-6; D remains ambiguous. CDR3 length equals 15 residues. V was trimmed by 3 bases and J by 0 bases, leaving 6 bases between them. In germline, CDR1 is MDHEN, CDR2 SYDVKM. The CDR3: CASSFPISGANVLTF. CDR3 sequence (DNA): TGTGCCAGCAGTTTTCCGATCTCTGGGGCCAACGTCCTGACTTTC.

This chain connects TRBV7-2 to TRBJ1-3, with D possibly TRBD1 on 6 matching bases. V gave up 6 bases and J gave up 4 bases, with 10 bases separating them. The CDR3 extends over 13 amino acids. CDR1 SGHTA and CDR2 FQGNSA come from the germline V gene. CDR3 in amino acids: CASRRGVGNTIYF. For the CDR3, the DNA is TGTGCCAGCAGGAGGGGGGTAGGAAACACCATATATTTT.

This clone has only one observation. V gene TRBV5-4 combines with J gene TRBJ1-2; the match to TRBD1 covers 8 bases. The trim removed 6 bases at V and 5 bases at J, leaving 9 bases unmatched. The CDR3 runs to 14 residues. From germline, CDR1 is SGHNT and CDR2 YYREEE (reference sequence). CDR3 sequence: CASNHATGEYGYTF. The CDR3 DNA is TGTGCCAGCAACCACGCGACAGGGGAATATGGCTACACCTTC. The full variable domain, rest sourced from reference TRBV5-4 and TRBJ1-2, is ETGVTQSPTHLIKTRGQQVTLRCSSQSGHNTVSWYQQALGQGPQFIFQYYREEENGRGNFPPRFSGLQFPNYSSELNVNALELDDSALYLCASNHATGEYGYTFGSGTRLTVV.

The rearrangement joins TRBV7-9 to TRBJ1-3, with no clear D. The length of the CDR3 is 15 residues. V was shortened by 6 bases and J by 0 bases, with 12 bases between the two germline ends. Germline lookup yields CDR1 SEHNR and CDR2 FQNEAQ (reference sequence). CDR3 region: CASRHQVDSGNTIYF. Here the CDR3 DNA reads TGTGCCAGCAGACACCAGGTTGACTCTGGAAACACCATATATTTT.

The chain is built from TRBV24-1 and TRBJ2-5, with D possibly being TRBD1 (5 bases). Germline V lookup: CDR1 KGHDR, CDR2 SFDVKD. The V gene lost 2 bases and the J gene lost 1 base, with 10 bases spanning the gap. The CDR3 is 15 amino acids. CDR3 loop: CATSDSTGSQETQYF. The CDR3 region has the DNA TGTGCCACCAGTGATTCAACAGGTAGCCAAGAGACCCAGTACTTC.

The chain uses TRBV21-1 and TRBJ2-3; the table's D gene call, TRBD1, was not cross checked with the DNA. TRBV21-1 is designated a pseudogene. The length of the CDR3 is 16 residues. The CDR3 nucleotides are TGTGCCAGCAGCATCCACAGGGTGGACGGCACAGATACGCAGTATTTT. The encoded protein is CASSIHRVDGTDTQYF.

This clone was detected once. V is TRBV18 and J is TRBJ1-1; D is ambiguous. CDR1 is KGHSH and CDR2 is LQKENI in the germline V gene. This CDR3 contains 13 residues. Trimming removed 10 bases from V and 1 base from J, with 13 bases in between. The CDR3 region is CATQVQKNTEAFF. The CDR3 DNA reads as TGTGCCACCCAAGTACAGAAGAACACTGAAGCTTTCTTT.

The chain combines TRBV23-1 with TRBJ2-5, with D tentatively TRBD1 (6 bases). TRBV23-1 has ORF status, its function being uncertain. CDR3 length: 17 amino acids. V was pared by 5 bases and J by 5 bases, with 24 bases between. This chain's CDR3 is CASSKAPTGTHMETQYF. CDR3 sequence (DNA): TGCGCCAGCAGTAAAGCGCCTACAGGGACCCACATGGAGACCCAGTACTTC.

With respect to this clone: The junction and the germline gene differ at one end; a read error may be behind it. V is TRBV2 and J is TRBJ1-2; no reliable D call. This CDR3 has 11 amino acids. Germline CDR1 SNHLY, CDR2 FYNNEI. CDR3 in DNA: TGTGCCAGCAGTGAAGGTACGATCGCCAACTTC. It specifies CASSEGTIANF. Drawing the rest from reference TRBV2 and TRBJ1-2, the complete variable domain is EPEVTQTPSHQVTQMGQEVILRCVPISNHLYFYWYRQILGQKVEFLVSFYNNEISEKSEIFDDQFSVERPDGSNFTLKIRSTKLEDSAMYFCASSEGTIANFGSGTRLTVV.

The chain uses TRBV28 and TRBJ2-7, with D perhaps matching TRBD2 (6 bases). Germline lookup yields CDR1 MDHEN and CDR2 SYDVKM. The CDR3 loop spans 14 amino acids. The V gene lost 6 bases and the J gene lost 7 bases, with 19 bases spanning the gap. Here the CDR3 reads CASSRPSEVWEQYF. For the CDR3, the DNA is TGTGCCAGCAGCCGTCCTAGCGAGGTATGGGAGCAGTACTTC.

The rearrangement links TRBV3-1 (or the pseudogene TRBV3-2) to TRBJ1-5; D unresolved. V was clipped by 0 bases and J by 0 bases, with 6 bases between them. The CDR3 contains 15 residues. CDR1 is LGHDT and CDR2 is YNNKEL in the germline V gene (reference sequence). DNA of the CDR3: TGTGCCAGCAGCCAAGACAGCAATAGCAATCAGCCCCAGCATTTT. Its translation is CASSQDSNSNQPQHF.

The chain joins TRBV5-5 to TRBJ1-5; maybe TRBD1 (6 bases). Germline CDR1 is SGHKS and CDR2 is YYEKEE (reference sequence). There are 13 residues in the CDR3. The germline V and J ends were trimmed by 5 bases and 4 bases, with 10 bases remaining between them. DNA of the CDR3: TGTGCCAGCAGAACTGGACAGAATCAGCCCCAGCATTTT. The encoded protein is CASRTGQNQPQHF.

The chain combines TRBV7-3 with TRBJ2-1; 9 positions match TRBD2. Looked up from germline, CDR1 is SGHTA and CDR2 is FQGTGA. Losses at the gene ends were 2 bases for V and 7 bases for J; bases not matched to a gene: 3. CDR3 size: 14 residues. CDR3 nucleotides: TGTGCCAGCAGCTTATCTAGCGGGATTAATGAGCAGTTCTTC. This gives the protein CASSLSSGINEQFF.